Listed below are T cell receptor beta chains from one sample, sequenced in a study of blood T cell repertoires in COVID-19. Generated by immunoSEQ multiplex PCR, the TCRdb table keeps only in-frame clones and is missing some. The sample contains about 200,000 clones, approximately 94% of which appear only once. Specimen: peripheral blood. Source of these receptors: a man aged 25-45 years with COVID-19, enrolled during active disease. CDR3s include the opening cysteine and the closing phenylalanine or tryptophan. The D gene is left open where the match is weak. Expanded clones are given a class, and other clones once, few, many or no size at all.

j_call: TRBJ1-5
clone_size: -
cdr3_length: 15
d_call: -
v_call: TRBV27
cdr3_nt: TGTGCCAGCAGTTGGAGTGGGGAGGGCAATCAGCCCCAGCATTTT
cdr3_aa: CASSWSGEGNQPQHF

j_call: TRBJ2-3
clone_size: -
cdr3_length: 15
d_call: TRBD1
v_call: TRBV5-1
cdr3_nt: TGCGCCAGCAGCTCGCAGGGGGCGCAGAGAGATACGCAGTATTTT
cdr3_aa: CASSSQGAQRDTQYF

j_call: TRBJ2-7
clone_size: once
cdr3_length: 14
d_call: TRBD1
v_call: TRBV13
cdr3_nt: TGTGCCAGCAGCGCCCGGGACAGGGGTCACGAGCAGTACTTC
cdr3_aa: CASSARDRGHEQYF

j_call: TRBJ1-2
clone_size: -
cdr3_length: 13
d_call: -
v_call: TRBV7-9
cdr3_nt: TGTGCCAGCAGCTTAGAGGAGAACTATGGCTACACCTTC
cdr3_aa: CASSLEENYGYTF

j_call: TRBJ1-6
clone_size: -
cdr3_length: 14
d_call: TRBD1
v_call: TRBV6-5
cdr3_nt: TGTGCCAGCAGTTACTCGGCAGGGGGGTCACCCCTCCACTTT
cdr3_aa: CASSYSAGGSPLHF

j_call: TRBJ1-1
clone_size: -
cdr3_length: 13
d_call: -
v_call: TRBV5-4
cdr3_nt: TGTGCCAGCAGCCCAGGACCGGGGGCTGAAGCTTTCTTT
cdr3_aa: CASSPGPGAEAFF

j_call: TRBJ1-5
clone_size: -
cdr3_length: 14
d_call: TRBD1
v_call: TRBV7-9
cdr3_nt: TGTGCCAGCAGCTTAACAGGGGGGCACCAGCCCCAGCATTTT
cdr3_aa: CASSLTGGHQPQHF

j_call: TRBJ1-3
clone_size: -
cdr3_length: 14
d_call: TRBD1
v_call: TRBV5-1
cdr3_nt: TGCGCCAGCGAACCGGGACAGGGGCGAAACACCATATATTTT
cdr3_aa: CASEPGQGRNTIYF

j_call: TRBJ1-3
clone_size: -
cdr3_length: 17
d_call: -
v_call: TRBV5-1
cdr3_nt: TGCGCCAGCAGCCCCTGGCGGCAGGGCGCCTCTGGAAACACCATATATTTT
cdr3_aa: CASSPWRQGASGNTIYF

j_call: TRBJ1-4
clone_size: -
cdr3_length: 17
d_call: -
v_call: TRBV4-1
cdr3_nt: TGCGCCAGCAGCCAAGATCGGTCGCCGGGGTCTAATGAAAAACTGTTTTTT
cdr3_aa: CASSQDRSPGSNEKLFF

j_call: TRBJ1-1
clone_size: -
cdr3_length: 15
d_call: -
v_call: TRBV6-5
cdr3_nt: TGTGCCAGCAGCCGGACGAGCGGGGGAAGATCGGAAGCTTTCTTT
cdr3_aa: CASSRTSGGRSEAFF

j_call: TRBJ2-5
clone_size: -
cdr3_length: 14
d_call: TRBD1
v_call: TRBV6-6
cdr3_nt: TGTGCCAGCAGTTTACAGGGGAAGGGGGAGACCCAGTACTTC
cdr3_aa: CASSLQGKGETQYF

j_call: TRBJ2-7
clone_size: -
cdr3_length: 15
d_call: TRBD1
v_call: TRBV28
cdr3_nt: TGTGCCAGCAGTCTCCACTCCGGGACAGTCTACGAGCAGTACTTC
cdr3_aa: CASSLHSGTVYEQYF

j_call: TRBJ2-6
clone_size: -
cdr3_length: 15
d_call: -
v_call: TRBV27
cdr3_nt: TGTGCCGGATACGTAGTCAGGGTGGGGGCCAACGTCCTGACTTTC
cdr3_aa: CAGYVVRVGANVLTF

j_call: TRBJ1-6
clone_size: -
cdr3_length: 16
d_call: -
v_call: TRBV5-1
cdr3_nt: TGCGCCAGCAGCGAAGGGTCCCGTTCGGGGAAGTCACCCCTCCACTTT
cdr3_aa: CASSEGSRSGKSPLHF

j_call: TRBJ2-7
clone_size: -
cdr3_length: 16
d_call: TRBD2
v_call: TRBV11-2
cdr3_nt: TGTGCCAGCAGCCCCAAGGTGGCGGGGGTTTCCTACGAGCAGTACTTC
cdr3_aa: CASSPKVAGVSYEQYF

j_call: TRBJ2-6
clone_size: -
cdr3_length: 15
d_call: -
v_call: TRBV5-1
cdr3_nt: TGCGCCAGCAGCTCTCGGAGCTCTGGGGCCAACGTCCTGACTTTC
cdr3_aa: CASSSRSSGANVLTF

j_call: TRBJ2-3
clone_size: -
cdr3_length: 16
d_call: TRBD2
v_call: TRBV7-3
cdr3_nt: TGTGCCAGCAGCACGGGGACTAGCGGGGGCACAGATACGCAGTATTTT
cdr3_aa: CASSTGTSGGTDTQYF

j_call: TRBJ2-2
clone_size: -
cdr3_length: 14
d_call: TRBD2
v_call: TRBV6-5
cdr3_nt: TGTGCCAGCAGACCTAGCGGGGGGGCCGGGGAGCTGTTTTTT
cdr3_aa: CASRPSGGAGELFF

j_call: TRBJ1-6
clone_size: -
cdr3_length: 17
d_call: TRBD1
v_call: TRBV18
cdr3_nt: TGTGCCAGCTCACCAGTAGAAGGACAGGGCAATAATTCACCCCTCCACTTT
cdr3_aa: CASSPVEGQGNNSPLHF

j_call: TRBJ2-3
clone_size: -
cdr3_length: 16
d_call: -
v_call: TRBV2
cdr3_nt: TGTGCCAGCAGTGTCCGGGACACCTTAGCGGGAGATACGCAGTATTTT
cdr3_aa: CASSVRDTLAGDTQYF

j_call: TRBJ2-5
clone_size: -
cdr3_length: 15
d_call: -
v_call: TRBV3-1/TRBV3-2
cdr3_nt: TGTGCCAGCAGCCATGGGGGGGCGCCGGGAGAGACCCAGTACTTC
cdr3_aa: CASSHGGAPGETQYF

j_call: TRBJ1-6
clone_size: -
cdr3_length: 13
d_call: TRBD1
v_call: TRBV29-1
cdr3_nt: TGCAGCGCAAAACAGGGGTATAATTCACCCCTCCACTTT
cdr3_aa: CSAKQGYNSPLHF

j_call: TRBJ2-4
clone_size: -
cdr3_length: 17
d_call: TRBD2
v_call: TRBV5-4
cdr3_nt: TGTGCCAGCAGCTTGGAGGTGGCTAGCGGGGGGGGGAACATTCAGTACTTC
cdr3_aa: CASSLEVASGGGNIQYF

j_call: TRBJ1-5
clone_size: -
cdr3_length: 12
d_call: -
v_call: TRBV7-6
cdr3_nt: TGTGCCAGCAGCCATCCCCAGGGGCCCCAGCATTTT
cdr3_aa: CASSHPQGPQHF

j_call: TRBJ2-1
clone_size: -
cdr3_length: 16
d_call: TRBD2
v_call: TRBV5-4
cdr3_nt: TGTGCCAGCAGAGACGAGCGGGGGGGGTCCTACAATGAGCAGTTCTTC
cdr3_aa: CASRDERGGSYNEQFF

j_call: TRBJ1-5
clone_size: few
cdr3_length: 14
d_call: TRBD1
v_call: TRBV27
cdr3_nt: TGTGCCAGCACCCAAAGACAGGGAAGACAGCCCCAGCATTTT
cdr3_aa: CASTQRQGRQPQHF

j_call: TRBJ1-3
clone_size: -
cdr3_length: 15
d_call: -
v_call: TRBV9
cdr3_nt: TGTGCCAGCAGCGTAGTCCCGAGCTCTGGAAACACCATATATTTT
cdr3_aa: CASSVVPSSGNTIYF

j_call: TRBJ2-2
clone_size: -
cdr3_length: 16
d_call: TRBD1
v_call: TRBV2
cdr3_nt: TGTGCCAGCAGTGAGACCGGGACAGAGAACACCGGGGAGCTGTTTTTT
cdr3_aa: CASSETGTENTGELFF

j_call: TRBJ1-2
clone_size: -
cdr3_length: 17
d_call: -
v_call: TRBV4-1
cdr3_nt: TGCGCCAGCAGCCCCCTTGGGGGGGAGGGCGGGAGCTATGGCTACACCTTC
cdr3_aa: CASSPLGGEGGSYGYTF

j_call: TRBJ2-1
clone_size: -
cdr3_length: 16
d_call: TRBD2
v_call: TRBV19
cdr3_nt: TGTGCCAGTAGTACCCCTAGCGGGTCCTCCTACAATGAGCAGTTCTTC
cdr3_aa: CASSTPSGSSYNEQFF

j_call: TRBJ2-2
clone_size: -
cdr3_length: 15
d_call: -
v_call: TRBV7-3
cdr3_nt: TGTGCCAGCAGCTTAGGACAGAGTTACACCGGGGAGCTGTTTTTT
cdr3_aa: CASSLGQSYTGELFF

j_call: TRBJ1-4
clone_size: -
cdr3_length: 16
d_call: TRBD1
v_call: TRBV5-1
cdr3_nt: TGCGCCAGCAGCCGGACAGGGACTCAACCTAATGAAAAACTGTTTTTT
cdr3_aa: CASSRTGTQPNEKLFF

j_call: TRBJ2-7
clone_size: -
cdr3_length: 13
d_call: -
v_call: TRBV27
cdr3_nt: TGTGCCAGCAGTTCAGGGGTAACCTACGAGCAGTACTTC
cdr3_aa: CASSSGVTYEQYF

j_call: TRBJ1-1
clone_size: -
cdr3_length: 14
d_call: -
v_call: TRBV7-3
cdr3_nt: TGTGCCAGCAGCCCAGAGGCAGTCAACACTGAAGCTTTCTTT
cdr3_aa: CASSPEAVNTEAFF

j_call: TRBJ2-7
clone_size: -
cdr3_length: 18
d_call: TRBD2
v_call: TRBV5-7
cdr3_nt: TGTGCCAGCAGCTTGGTTACGGCGGGGGTTAAATCGCCTTACGAGCAGTACTTC
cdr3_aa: CASSLVTAGVKSPYEQYF

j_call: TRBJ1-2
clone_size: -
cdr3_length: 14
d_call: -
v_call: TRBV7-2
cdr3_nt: TGTGCCACCCGTCGGAGGGGAGCTAACTATGGCTACACCTTC
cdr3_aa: CATRRRGANYGYTF

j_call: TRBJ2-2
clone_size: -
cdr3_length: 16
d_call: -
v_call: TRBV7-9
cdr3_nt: TGTGCCAGCAGCTTAGTCGGCGGCCGGAACACCGGGGAGCTGTTTTTT
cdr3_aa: CASSLVGGRNTGELFF

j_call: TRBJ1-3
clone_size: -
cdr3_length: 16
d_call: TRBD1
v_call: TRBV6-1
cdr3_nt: TGTGCCAGCAGTGATTTCGACAGGGGCTCTGGAAACACCATATATTTT
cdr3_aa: CASSDFDRGSGNTIYF

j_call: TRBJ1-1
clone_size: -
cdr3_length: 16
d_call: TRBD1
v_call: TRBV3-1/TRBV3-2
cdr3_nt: TGTGCCAGCAGCCTCAGGACAGGGGGCATGAACACTGAAGCTTTCTTT
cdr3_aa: CASSLRTGGMNTEAFF

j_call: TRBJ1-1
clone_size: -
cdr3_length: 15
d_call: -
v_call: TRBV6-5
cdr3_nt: TGTGCCAGCAGTTACCCGACAGGTTTGAACACTGAAGCTTTCTTT
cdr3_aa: CASSYPTGLNTEAFF

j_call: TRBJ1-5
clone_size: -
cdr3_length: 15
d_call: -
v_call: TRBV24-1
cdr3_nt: TGTGCCACCAGTGTACGAGGCCAGAGCAATCAGCCCCAGCATTTT
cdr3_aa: CATSVRGQSNQPQHF